Listed below are T cell receptor beta chains from one sample, sequenced in a study of breast tumors, draining lymph nodes, adjacent tissues. MiXCR, run by TCRdb on the multiplex PCR reads, gives a single entry per CDR3 protein. The sample gives under 300,000 distinct CDR3 sequences, under 35% of which show up once; about 3.3% is in the top ten. Input material: axillary lymph node tissue. The receptors were sampled from a female donor with breast cancer. Some clones in this sample may be carry-over from other donors' samples. The CDR3 runs from the conserved cysteine through the conserved F or W. The D gene is left open where the match is weak. The size field is filled for only some rows; it gives once, few, many or a size class.

.,TRBD1,TRBJ1-2,TRBV6-5,CASSQAGQDYGYTF,TGTGCCAGCAGTCAAGCGGGACAGGACTATGGCTACACCTTC
.,.,TRBJ1-2,TRBV25-1,CASSGPTGQGYTF,TGTGCCAGCAGTGGACCGACAGGTCAGGGCTACACCTTC
.,.,TRBJ1-6,TRBV7-9,CASSWAGSPLHF,TGTGCCAGCAGCTGGGCTGGGTCACCCCTCCACTTT
.,.,TRBJ1-2,TRBV7-2,CASSLVLGINYGYPF,TGTGCCAGCAGCTTAGTGCTTGGCATTAACTATGGCTACCCCTTC
few,.,TRBJ2-5,TRBV20-1,CSARDPLSETQYF,TGCAGTGCTAGAGATCCCCTCTCAGAGACCCAGTACTTC
many,TRBD2,TRBJ2-3,TRBV7-8,CASSPRAAGGRTDTQYF,TGTGCCAGCAGCCCTAGGGCGGCGGGAGGGCGCACAGATACGCAGTATTTT
many,TRBD2,TRBJ2-1,TRBV11-2,CASSQKRGGYNEQFF,TGTGCCAGCAGCCAAAAGCGGGGGGGATACAATGAGCAGTTCTTC
.,TRBD1,TRBJ1-3,TRBV7-9,CASSFSGGAGGDTIYF,TGTGCCAGCAGTTTTAGCGGGGGGGCAGGGGGTGACACCATATATTTT
many,.,TRBJ2-3,TRBV7-3,CASSLASGTDTQYF,TGTGCCAGCAGCTTAGCGAGTGGCACAGATACGCAGTATTTT
many,.,TRBJ2-7,TRBV14,CASSQETWRGRTWEEQYF,TGTGCCAGCAGCCAAGAAACATGGCGGGGTCGCACGTGGGAGGAGCAGTACTTC